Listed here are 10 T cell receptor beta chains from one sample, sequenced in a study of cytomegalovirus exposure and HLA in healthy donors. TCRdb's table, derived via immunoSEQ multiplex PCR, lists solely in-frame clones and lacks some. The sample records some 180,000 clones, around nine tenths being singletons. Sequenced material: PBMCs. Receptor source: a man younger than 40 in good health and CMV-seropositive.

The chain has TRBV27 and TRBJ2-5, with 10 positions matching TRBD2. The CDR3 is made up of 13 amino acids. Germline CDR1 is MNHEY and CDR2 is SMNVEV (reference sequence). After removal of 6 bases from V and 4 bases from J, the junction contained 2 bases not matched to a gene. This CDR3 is CASRVAGGETQYF. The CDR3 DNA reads TGTGCCAGCAGAGTAGCGGGGGGAGAGACCCAGTACTTC.

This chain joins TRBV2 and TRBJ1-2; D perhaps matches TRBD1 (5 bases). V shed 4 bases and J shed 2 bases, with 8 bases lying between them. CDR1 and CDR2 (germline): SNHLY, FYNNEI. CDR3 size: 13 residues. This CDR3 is CASSGEGNYGYTF. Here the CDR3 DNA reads TGTGCCAGCAGTGGTGAGGGGAACTATGGCTACACCTTC.

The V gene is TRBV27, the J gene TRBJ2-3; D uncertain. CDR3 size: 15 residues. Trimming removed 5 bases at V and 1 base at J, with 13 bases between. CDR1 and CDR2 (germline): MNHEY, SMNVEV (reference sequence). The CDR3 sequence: CASSPYTGGTDTQYF. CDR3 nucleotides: TGTGCCAGCAGTCCTTACACCGGAGGCACAGATACGCAGTATTTT.

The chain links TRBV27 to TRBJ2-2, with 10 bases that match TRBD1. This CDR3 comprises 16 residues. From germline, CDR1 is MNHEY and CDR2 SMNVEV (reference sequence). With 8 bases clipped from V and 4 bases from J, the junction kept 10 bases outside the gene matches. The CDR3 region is CASRAWGQGFTGELFF. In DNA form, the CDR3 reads TGTGCCAGCCGTGCGTGGGGACAGGGGTTCACCGGGGAGCTGTTTTTT.

CDR3 loop: CASSPDRGRKETQYF. The CDR3 DNA follows: TGTGCCAGCAGTCCGGACAGGGGGCGTAAAGAGACCCAGTACTTC. The V call is TRBV2, the J call TRBJ2-5; TRBD1 matches 11 bases. Germline V gene lookup returns CDR1 SNHLY and CDR2 FYNNEI. The CDR3 runs 15 residues. J was trimmed by 3 bases and V by 5 bases; bases with no gene match: 5.

The DNA of the CDR3 is TGTGCCTGGAGTGTAAGAAGCGGGGGGGCGCCAGATACGCAGTATTTT. It codes for CAWSVRSGGAPDTQYF. The chain has TRBV30 and TRBJ2-3, with 10 bases lining up with TRBD2. In germline, CDR1 is GTSNPN, CDR2 SVGIG (reference sequence). J lost 4 bases, V lost 0 bases, and 7 bases had no gene match. The CDR3 totals 16 residues.

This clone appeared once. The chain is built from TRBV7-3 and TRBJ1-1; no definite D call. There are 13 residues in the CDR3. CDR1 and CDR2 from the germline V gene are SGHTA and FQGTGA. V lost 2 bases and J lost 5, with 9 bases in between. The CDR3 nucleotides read TGTGCCAGCAGCTTAGGGCTCGGTACTGAAGCTTTCTTT. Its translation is CASSLGLGTEAFF.

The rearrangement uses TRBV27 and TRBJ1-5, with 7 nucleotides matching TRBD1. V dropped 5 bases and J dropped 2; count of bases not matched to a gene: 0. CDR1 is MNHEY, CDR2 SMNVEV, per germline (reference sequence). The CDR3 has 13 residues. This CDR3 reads CASSTGGNQPQHF. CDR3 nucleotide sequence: TGTGCCAGCAGTACAGGGGGCAATCAGCCCCAGCATTTT.

CDR3 bases: TGTGCCAGCAGTCCGACAGGAAGGATAAACACCGGGGAGCTGTTTTTT. Encoded protein: CASSPTGRINTGELFF. The chain joins TRBV27 to TRBJ2-2; TRBD1 might be the D (6 bases). The CDR3 sequence is 16 residues long. The V end lost 5 bases, the J end lost 2 bases, and 15 bases lay between the germline ends. The germline CDR1 and CDR2 sequences are MNHEY and SMNVEV (reference sequence).

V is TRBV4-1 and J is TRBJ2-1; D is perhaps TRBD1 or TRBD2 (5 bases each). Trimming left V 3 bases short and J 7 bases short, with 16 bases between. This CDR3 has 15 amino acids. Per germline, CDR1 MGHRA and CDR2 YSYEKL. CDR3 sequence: CASSQEPGRRNEQFF. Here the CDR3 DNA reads TGCGCCAGCAGCCAGGAACCGGGGCGAAGGAATGAGCAGTTCTTC.